A selection of T cell receptor beta chains follows, all from one sample in a study of glioma-infiltrating T cells. Using its own MiXCR run on the multiplex PCR reads, TCRdb lists one record per CDR3 protein. The data hold some 120,000 distinct CDR3 sequences, with 20% to 25% observed a single time. The sequencing input was glioma tissue, nonneoplastic brain tissue, or PBMCs (not recorded which). The receptors derive from a human donor with low-grade glioma or glioblastoma, undergoing nonglioma brain surgery, or in good health (not recorded which). The CDR3 runs from the conserved cysteine through the conserved F or W. A D gene is named only where the DNA matches it firmly. Size is omitted from some rows. Given values are once, few, many or a class for expanded clones.

cdr3_nt cdr3_aa j_call v_call clone_size d_call
TGTGCCAGCAGCTTCCTAGGGGTCTCCTACGAGCAGTACTTC CASSFLGVSYEQYF TRBJ2-7 TRBV11-2 - -
TGTGCCAGCAGCCTTTACGGGACTAGTCTCACAGATACGCAGTATTTT CASSLYGTSLTDTQYF TRBJ2-3 TRBV7-2 many TRBD2
TGTGCCAGCAGTTTATGGTGGCCCCTGCGGGGTAAAGCCAAAAACATTCAGTACTTC CASSLWWPLRGKAKNIQYF TRBJ2-4 TRBV28 many -
TGTGCCAGTACCGCGGACTTAAGCCAAGAGACCCAGTACTTC CASTADLSQETQYF TRBJ2-5 TRBV19 many -
TGTGCCAGCAGCTCAGACAGGGGCCCATATAGCAATCAGCCCCAGCATTTT CASSSDRGPYSNQPQHF TRBJ1-5 TRBV7-6 few TRBD1
TGTGCCAGCAGTGGTCCACTTGGCAATCAGCCCCAGCATTTT CASSGPLGNQPQHF TRBJ1-5 TRBV25-1 many -
TGTGCCAGCAGTGAAGCAAGGGACTCCGGGCAGTTCTTC CASSEARDSGQFF TRBJ2-1 TRBV6-1 many -
TGTGCCAGCACTCCCGGGACTAGCGCTAATGAGCAGTTCTTC CASTPGTSANEQFF TRBJ2-1 TRBV12-3/TRBV12-4 - TRBD2
TGTGCCAGCAGCCAGAGCCTAGCGGGAGGGCAGGCAGATACGCAGTATTTT CASSQSLAGGQADTQYF TRBJ2-3 TRBV7-9 few TRBD2
TGTGCCAGCAGCTTAAACGGGATGAACACTGAAGCTTTCTTT CASSLNGMNTEAFF TRBJ1-1 TRBV7-2 many -
TGTGCCAGTAGTATCGTACAGTCCCCGGGCTACACCTTC CASSIVQSPGYTF TRBJ1-2 TRBV19 many -
TGTGCCACAGAGGGGGTAAGCACAGATACGCAGTATTTT CATEGVSTDTQYF TRBJ2-3 TRBV28 many -
TGCGCCAGCAGCAAGTCCAGCGGTTCTTCCTACGAGCAGTACTTC CASSKSSGSSYEQYF TRBJ2-7 TRBV4-3 - -
TGTGCCAGCAGTTATGCGGGGGTGAATGAGCAGTTCTTC CASSYAGVNEQFF TRBJ2-1 TRBV6-1 many TRBD2
TGTGCCAGTAGTATGCCGTCAGGGAATGAGCAGTTCTTC CASSMPSGNEQFF TRBJ2-1 TRBV19 many -
TGTGCCAGCAGCGAAGGACCCGGGACAGCCTTCACCGGGGAGCTGTTTTTT CASSEGPGTAFTGELFF TRBJ2-2 TRBV7-7 many TRBD1
TGTGCCAGCAGATCCGATCGAGAGACCCAGTACTTC CASRSDRETQYF TRBJ2-5 TRBV25-1 many -
TGTGCCAGCAGCGTAGGAATGAGCTCCTACAATGAGCAGTTCTTC CASSVGMSSYNEQFF TRBJ2-1 TRBV9 - -
TGTGCCAGTAAACCACAGTCTGGGGCCAACGTCCTGACTTTC CASKPQSGANVLTF TRBJ2-6 TRBV12-3/TRBV12-4 many -
TGTGCCAGCAGCCAATTGGTGACAGGGCATCAGCCCCAGCATTTT CASSQLVTGHQPQHF TRBJ1-5 TRBV4-2 few TRBD1
TGCGCCAGCAGCTTGGCGTTCCCGGGACAGGCTGAAAAACTGTTTTTT CASSLAFPGQAEKLFF TRBJ1-4 TRBV5-1 many TRBD1
TGTGCCAGCAGTATTCGGGCGCCATCCTACAATGAGCAGTTCTTC CASSIRAPSYNEQFF TRBJ2-1 TRBV2 - -
TGTGCCAGCAACGAAATCAGGGTAGGCACTGAAGCTTTCTTT CASNEIRVGTEAFF TRBJ1-1 TRBV11-2 many -
TGTGCCAGCAGTTTTTCTAGCGGGAGGGCCGCCTACGAGCAGTACTTC CASSFSSGRAAYEQYF TRBJ2-7 TRBV27 many TRBD2
TGTGCCAGCAGCCTACCGGGAAACACCATATATTTT CASSLPGNTIYF TRBJ1-3 TRBV3-1 many -
TGTGCCATCAGTGAGAGCCCCGTGCGGCTCTTT CAISESPVRLF TRBJ1-1 TRBV10-3 many -
TGTGCCAGCAGCTTGAACAGTCAAGAGACCCAGTACTTC CASSLNSQETQYF TRBJ2-5 TRBV11-2 many -
TGTGCCAGCAGTTTAGGACTAGCGGGATATTACAATGAGCAGTTCTTC CASSLGLAGYYNEQFF TRBJ2-1 TRBV28 many TRBD2
TGCAGTGCTTATAGCGGGAGGGCCTTGGATACGCAGTATTTT CSAYSGRALDTQYF TRBJ2-3 TRBV20-1 many TRBD2
TGTGCCAGCCCAGAAATACAGGGGAGCACAGATACGCAGTATTTT CASPEIQGSTDTQYF TRBJ2-3 TRBV7-2 - TRBD1
TGTGCCAGCAGCCACCGTGCAGGGAGAGGTAGAAAAGAGACCCAGTACTTC CASSHRAGRGRKETQYF TRBJ2-5 TRBV7-2 many -
TGTGCCAGTACCTCCGGGATGGACGTTAGGTACACTGAAGCTTTCTTT CASTSGMDVRYTEAFF TRBJ1-1 TRBV19 many -
TGTGCCAGCAGCCTGCGAGAGACGGGAGGGCTATCCTACAATGAGCAGTTCTTC CASSLRETGGLSYNEQFF TRBJ2-1 TRBV7-9 few TRBD2
TGCAGTGCTAAGTCGACGAACACCGGGGAGCCTTTTTTT CSAKSTNTGEPFF TRBJ2-2 TRBV20-1 - -
TGCAGCATTGTTGGAGACGGCAATGAAAAACTGTTTTTT CSIVGDGNEKLFF TRBJ1-4 TRBV29-1 - -
TGTGCCAGCAGTGAATTGGCTAGCGGGAGGACCGACACTAGCAAAGATACGCAGTATTTT CASSELASGRTDTSKDTQYF TRBJ2-3 TRBV2 - TRBD2
TGCGCCAGCAGCCAAGGGTTAGTACTAGCGGGAGTTCGGGCCAAAAACATTCAGTACTTC CASSQGLVLAGVRAKNIQYF TRBJ2-4 TRBV4-1 - TRBD2
TGTGCCAGCAGCTTGAGCCGGAATTCACCCCTCCACTTT CASSLSRNSPLHF TRBJ1-6 TRBV5-4 few -
TGTGCCAGCTCTAAAACAGGGCCAACGGGAGAGCAGTACTTC CASSKTGPTGEQYF TRBJ2-7 TRBV28 many -
TGTGCCAGCAGAATTAACTACGAGCAGTACTTC CASRINYEQYF TRBJ2-7 TRBV6-1 many -
TGTGCCAGTCGAGGGACGGCCAACTCCTACGAGCAGTACTTC CASRGTANSYEQYF TRBJ2-7 TRBV6-1 many -
TGCAGTGCTAGAGACAGGGGTGATCCTGAAGCTTTCTTT CSARDRGDPEAFF TRBJ1-1 TRBV20-1 many -
TGTGCCAGCAGCCGGACCACGTCGAATTACAATGAGCAGTTCTTC CASSRTTSNYNEQFF TRBJ2-1 TRBV3-1 many -
TGTGCCAGCAGCCAGGGGGAGCTAGCGGGAAGTACGCAGTATTTT CASSQGELAGSTQYF TRBJ2-3 TRBV3-1 many TRBD2
TGCAGCGTTGCCGGGCAAGAGACCCAGTACTTC CSVAGQETQYF TRBJ2-5 TRBV29-1 - -
TGTGCCAGTAGCTGGCGTGCCTCGGCGGGCAATGAGCAGTTCTTC CASSWRASAGNEQFF TRBJ2-1 TRBV19 many -
TGTGCCAGCAGTGTTGGAACTAGCAATCAGCCCCAGCATTTT CASSVGTSNQPQHF TRBJ1-5 TRBV2 many -
TGTGCCAGCAGTGGGTTTCTGGGCAGCCAAGAGACCCAGTACTTC CASSGFLGSQETQYF TRBJ2-5 TRBV2 few -
TGCAGTGCTAGGCAGGGGGCCTACGAGCAGTACTTC CSARQGAYEQYF TRBJ2-7 TRBV20-1 medium-sized TRBD1